These 28 T cell receptor beta chains came from one sample sequenced in a study of PD-1 blockade in classical Hodgkin lymphoma. No patient escaped relapse after autologous stem cell transplantation, and brentuximab vedotin exposure varied. Produced via immunoSEQ multiplex PCR; TCRdb's table is partial and in-frame only. The sample shows around 19,000 clones, about nine tenths of them seen only once. The material sequenced was peripheral blood mononuclear cells (PBMCs), taken before the second cycle of nivolumab. The receptor source for this set is a human donor with classical Hodgkin lymphoma.

The chain recombines TRBV11-2 with TRBJ2-1; D gene uncertain. From germline, CDR1 is SGHAT and CDR2 FQNNGV. The CDR3 is 13 amino acids. V gave up 2 bases and J gave up 7 bases, with 9 bases separating them. CDR3 residues: CASSLQFGNEQFF. In DNA form, the CDR3 reads TGTGCCAGCAGCTTACAATTTGGGAATGAGCAGTTCTTC.

The sample holds a few counts of this clone. Other DNA sequences in this specimen translate into the identical CDR3. V and J are TRBV7-8 and TRBJ2-3, with 8 bases lining up with TRBD2. After removal of 1 base from V and 6 bases from J, the junction contained 3 bases not matched to a gene. The V gene's germline CDR1 is SGHVS and CDR2 FQNEAQ. This CDR3 spans 14 amino acids. The CDR3 loop is CASSLGTSSDTQYF. In DNA form, the CDR3 reads TGTGCCAGCAGCTTAGGGACTAGCTCGGATACGCAGTATTTT. Supplemented by reference TRBV7-8 and TRBJ2-3, the full variable domain reads GAGVSQSPRYKVAKRGQDVALRCDPISGHVSLFWYQQALGQGPEFLTYFQNEAQLDKSGLPSDRFFAERPEGSVSTLKIQRTQQEDSAVYLCASSLGTSSDTQYFGPGTRLTVL.

The rearrangement uses TRBV19 and TRBJ2-5, with TRBD2 identical over 13 bases. This CDR3 contains 16 residues. Germline V gene data show CDR1 as LNHDA and CDR2 as SQIVND (reference sequence). With V trimmed by 10 bases and J by 4 bases, 12 bases remained unmatched. DNA for the CDR3: TGTGCCACTAAACTAGCGGGGGGGCCGATAGGAGAGACCCAGTACTTC. Its protein product is CATKLAGGPIGETQYF.

The gene calls are TRBV7-9 and TRBJ1-4, with D perhaps matching TRBD1 (6 bases). Trimming stripped 4 bases from V and 5 bases from J, with 11 bases between. CDR3 size: 14 residues. CDR1 and CDR2 from the germline V gene are SEHNR and FQNEAQ (reference sequence). In DNA form, the CDR3 reads TGTGCCAGCAGCTCAGGACAGTCGAATGAAAAACTGTTTTTT. Residues: CASSSGQSNEKLFF. Variable domain in full (rest from reference TRBV7-9 and TRBJ1-4): DTGVSQNPRHKITKRGQNVTFRCDPISEHNRLYWYRQTLGQGPEFLTYFQNEAQLEKSRLLSDRFSAERPKGSFSTLEIQRTEQGDSAMYLCASSSGQSNEKLFFGSGTQLSVL.

V usage is TRBV6-6 and J usage is TRBJ1-4; 7 bases are shared with TRBD1. The germline V gene has CDR1 MNHNY and CDR2 SVGAGI (reference sequence). The length of the CDR3 is 13 residues. Trimming cost V 5 bases and J 8 bases; bases outside gene matches: 5. The CDR3: CASSDREKEKLFF. Written as DNA, the CDR3 is TGTGCCAGCAGTGACAGGGAGAAGGAAAAACTGTTTTTT.

V usage is TRBV4-3 and J usage is TRBJ2-3; 8 nucleotides match TRBD2. This CDR3 has 20 residues. Trimming removed 0 bases from V and 0 bases from J; junction bases left unmatched: 14. Germline CDR1 is LGHNA and CDR2 is YSLEER. CDR3 protein: CASSQDVGGGIAGSTDTQYF. For the CDR3, the DNA is TGCGCCAGCAGCCAAGATGTCGGTGGTGGAATAGCGGGGAGCACAGATACGCAGTATTTT.

The V gene is TRBV5-1, the J gene TRBJ1-3; TRBD1 is a possible D gene (5 bases). V lost 0 bases, J lost 0 bases, and 10 bases lay in between. In germline, CDR1 is SGHRS, CDR2 YFSETQ. The CDR3 spans 16 residues. The chain's CDR3 is CASSLGDRVSGNTIYF. The DNA for the CDR3 is TGCGCCAGCAGCTTGGGGGACCGCGTCTCTGGAAACACCATATATTTT.

V gene TRBV5-1 combines with J gene TRBJ1-1, with no clear D. The germline V gene has CDR1 SGHRS and CDR2 YFSETQ. The CDR3 covers 14 residues. V dropped 0 bases and J dropped 2 bases, with 8 bases sitting between them. CDR3 nucleotide sequence: TGCGCCAGCAGCTTGGGGGCACTCAACACTGAAGCTTTCTTT. Amino acids: CASSLGALNTEAFF.

The chain couples TRBV5-1 to TRBJ2-1; 9 bases line up with TRBD2. Trimming at V came to 4 bases and at J to 9 bases, leaving 14 bases not matched to a gene. From germline, CDR1 is SGHRS and CDR2 YFSETQ. CDR3 length: 16 amino acids. CDR3 protein: CASSPVAGLAAGEQFF. CDR3 DNA: TGCGCCAGCAGCCCTGTGGCGGGACTAGCAGCGGGTGAGCAGTTCTTC. Variable domain in full (rest from reference TRBV5-1 and TRBJ2-1): KAGVTQTPRYLIKTRGQQVTLSCSPISGHRSVSWYQQTPGQGLQFLFEYFSETQRNKGNFPGRFSGRQFSNSRSEMNVSTLELGDSALYLCASSPVAGLAAGEQFFGPGTRLTVL.

The chain combines TRBV30 with TRBJ1-5, with D unresolved. CDR1 is GTSNPN, CDR2 SVGIG, per germline (reference sequence). The V gene lost 5 bases and the J gene lost 7 bases, with 12 bases spanning the gap. This CDR3 is 12 amino acids long. CDR3 bases: TGTGCCTGGGGAGGGCATGGACAGCCCCAGCATTTT. It translates to CAWGGHGQPQHF.

The V and J genes are TRBV19 and TRBJ2-5; 7 nucleotides align to TRBD1. The J call may be faulty, since TRBJ2-7 better matches the DNA end. The V gene's germline CDR1 is LNHDA and CDR2 SQIVND (reference sequence). This CDR3 has 15 amino acids. This CDR3 is CASSLGQVRTREQYF. The CDR3, as DNA: TGTGCCAGTAGTCTTGGACAGGTGAGGACCCGCGAGCAGTACTTC.

The chain employs TRBV7-9 and TRBJ1-1; D is possibly TRBD1 (5 bases). This CDR3 is built from 12 residues. Germline V gene data show CDR1 as SEHNR and CDR2 as FQNEAQ (reference sequence). The germline V and J ends were trimmed by 11 bases and 5 bases, with 15 bases remaining between them. CDR3 sequence reads: CAPPGGETEAFF. The CDR3 coding sequence is TGTGCCCCCCCGGGGGGGGAGACTGAAGCTTTCTTT. Using reference TRBV7-9 and TRBJ1-1 for the parts outside the CDR3, the full variable domain is DTGVSQNPRHKITKRGQNVTFRCDPISEHNRLYWYRQTLGQGPEFLTYFQNEAQLEKSRLLSDRFSAERPKGSFSTLEIQRTEQGDSAMYLCAPPGGETEAFFGQGTRLTVV.

CDR3 amino acids: CASSSGTGTDTQYF. CDR3 in DNA: TGCGCCAGCAGCTCCGGGACAGGGACAGATACGCAGTATTTT. The J gene is TRBJ2-3, the V gene TRBV5-1, with 9 bases identical to TRBD1. The CDR3 is made up of 14 amino acids. Germline V gene data show CDR1 as SGHRS and CDR2 as YFSETQ. V was pared by 3 bases and J by 3 bases, with 2 bases of the junction left unmatched.

This chain links TRBV2 with TRBJ1-1, with 7 bases fitting TRBD1. Germline CDR1 is SNHLY and CDR2 is FYNNEI. This CDR3 comprises 16 residues. Trimming at V came to 1 base and at J to 1 base, leaving 6 bases not matched to a gene. The CDR3 nucleotides are TGTGCCAGCAGTGAAGGACAGGGTAAGGGGAACACTGAAGCTTTCTTT. As protein: CASSEGQGKGNTEAFF.

The gene calls are TRBV19 and TRBJ1-2, with TRBD1 as a possible D gene (6 bases). Germline CDR1 LNHDA, CDR2 SQIVND (reference sequence). The CDR3 is 14 amino acids. The V end was cut by 5 bases, the J end by 2 bases, with 12 bases between. CDR3 region: CASSASQGNYGYTF. The CDR3 DNA sequence: TGTGCCAGTAGTGCCTCACAGGGCAACTATGGCTACACCTTC.

The chain carries TRBV5-4 and TRBJ2-3; a possible D gene is TRBD2 (7 bases). V was shortened by 4 bases and J by 1 base, with 16 bases between the two germline ends. This CDR3 is 16 amino acids long. The germline CDR1 and CDR2 sequences are SGHNT and YYREEE (reference sequence). CDR3 sequence (DNA): TGTGCCAGCAGCCCTAAGGAGGGGGGGCGCACAGATACGCAGTATTTT. This translates into CASSPKEGGRTDTQYF.

The rearrangement joins TRBV7-3 to TRBJ2-2; D is uncertain. With 5 bases removed from V and 0 bases from J, the gap between germline ends came to 4 bases. The CDR3 consists of 13 residues. Germline CDR1 is SGHTA and CDR2 is FQGTGA. The CDR3 DNA sequence: TGTGCCAGCAGCCTGCCGAACACCGGGGAGCTGTTTTTT. Its protein is CASSLPNTGELFF.

In nucleotides, the CDR3 is TGTGCCAGCAGACCCGGGTCCACGAACACCGGGGAGCTGTTTTTT. Its translation is CASRPGSTNTGELFF. The rearrangement joins TRBV6-5 to TRBJ2-2; D is unclear. This CDR3 is 15 amino acids long. Germline CDR1 and CDR2: MNHEY and SVGAGI. Trimming cost V 6 bases and J 0 bases, with 11 bases left between them.

The chain couples TRBV7-6 to TRBJ2-7, with D possibly TRBD1 on 6 matching bases. Germline V gene data show CDR1 as SGHVS and CDR2 as FNYEAQ. There are 16 residues in the CDR3. V shed 5 bases and J shed 2 bases, with 19 bases lying between them. Written as DNA, the CDR3 is TGTGCCAGCAGCCCCGGCCAGGGGAGTGTAACCTACGAGCAGTACTTC. It yields the protein CASSPGQGSVTYEQYF.

The gene calls are TRBV6-6 and TRBJ2-1; the match to TRBD1 covers 8 bases. CDR1 MNHNY and CDR2 SVGAGI come from the germline V gene (reference sequence). Losses at the gene ends were 10 bases for V and 15 bases for J; bases not matched to a gene: 20. The CDR3 length is 14 residues. CDR3 protein: CATAGTGTGQGRFF. The CDR3 coding sequence is TGTGCCACCGCCGGAACCGGGACAGGCCAGGGACGGTTCTTC.

The CDR3 is CASSLAPAGVYNEQFF. The CDR3 DNA reads as TGCGCCAGCAGCTTGGCCCCGGCAGGGGTTTACAATGAGCAGTTCTTC. V and J are TRBV5-1 and TRBJ2-1; possibly TRBD1 for D (6 bases). This CDR3 is built from 16 residues. The germline V gene encodes CDR1 SGHRS and CDR2 YFSETQ. Trimming removed 0 bases from V and 4 bases from J, with 14 bases in between.

J is TRBJ2-3 and V is TRBV5-1; perhaps TRBD2 as D (6 bases). Germline CDR1 SGHRS, CDR2 YFSETQ. Trimming stripped 0 bases from V and 2 bases from J, with 13 bases between. CDR3 length: 16 amino acids. The CDR3 nucleotides are TGCGCCAGCAGCTTGGGGGGAGGACCAATCACAGATACGCAGTATTTT. Amino acid sequence: CASSLGGGPITDTQYF. The full variable domain, with the rest looked up from reference TRBV5-1 and TRBJ2-3, is KAGVTQTPRYLIKTRGQQVTLSCSPISGHRSVSWYQQTPGQGLQFLFEYFSETQRNKGNFPGRFSGRQFSNSRSEMNVSTLELGDSALYLCASSLGGGPITDTQYFGPGTRLTVL.

The chain carries TRBV29-1 and TRBJ1-6, with 9 bases matching TRBD1. After removal of 7 bases from V and 6 bases from J, the junction contained 7 bases not matched to a gene. The CDR3 loop spans 14 amino acids. Germline V CDR1 and CDR2: SQVTM, ANQGSEA. In DNA, the CDR3 is TGCAGCGCCCGGACAGGGGACCGTAATTCACCCCTCCACTTT. This gives the protein CSARTGDRNSPLHF.

V is TRBV7-9 and J is TRBJ2-5, with D perhaps matching TRBD1 (6 bases). Germline CDR1 is SEHNR and CDR2 is FQNEAQ (reference sequence). V was pared by 5 bases and J by 5 bases, with 12 bases between. The CDR3 has 13 amino acids. As DNA, the CDR3 is TGTGCCAGCAGCCAACAGGGCGGGGAGACCCAGTACTTC. This codes for CASSQQGGETQYF.

The chain links TRBV2 to TRBJ2-5; 12 bases match TRBD2. Germline lookup yields CDR1 SNHLY and CDR2 FYNNEI. V lost 1 base and J lost 5; bases outside the gene matches: 5. The CDR3 covers 16 residues. The CDR3 nucleotides are TGTGCCAGCAGTGAAGGGGTTCTAGCGGGGGGGGAGACCCAGTACTTC. It is translated as CASSEGVLAGGETQYF.

The chain is built from TRBV5-3 and TRBJ1-5; a weak D match, TRBD1 (6 bases). TRBV5-3 is given ORF status, its function remaining uncertain. Trimming cost V 2 bases and J 10 bases, with 16 bases left between them. There are 14 residues in the CDR3. CDR3 loop: CARSLGGKSEPQHF. In DNA form, the CDR3 reads TGTGCCAGAAGCTTAGGGGGGAAATCAGAACCCCAGCATTTT.

The chain links TRBV9 to TRBJ1-2, with D possibly matching TRBD1 (5 bases). The germline V gene encodes CDR1 SGDLS and CDR2 YYNGEE. This CDR3 has 13 amino acids. Between the trimmed V and J ends, which lost 0 bases and 3 bases, there was a span of 6 bases. CDR3 protein: CASSVGGDYGYTF. CDR3 bases: TGTGCCAGCAGCGTAGGGGGGGACTATGGCTACACCTTC. Together with reference TRBV9 and TRBJ1-2, the CDR3 gives the full variable domain: DSGVTQTPKHLITATGQRVTLRCSPRSGDLSVYWYQQSLDQGLQFLIQYYNGEERAKGNILERFSAQQFPDLHSELNLSSLELGDSALYFCASSVGGDYGYTFGSGTRLTVV.

Only a few counts were recorded for this clone. This rearrangement joins TRBV20-1 to TRBJ1-1; possibly TRBD1 for D (5 bases). Germline V CDR1 and CDR2: DFQATT, SNEGSKA (reference sequence). The CDR3 runs to 11 residues. The V and J ends lost 6 bases and 7 bases respectively, with 12 bases between them. CDR3 DNA: TGCAGTGCCGGACAACGCTATGAAGCTTTCTTT. Translating it yields CSAGQRYEAFF.